A selection of T cell receptor beta chains follows, all from one sample in a study of blood T cells in healthy people across ages. TCRdb fed the 5' RACE reads into MiXCR, producing one record per CDR3 protein. The table has approximately 1,700,000 distinct CDR3 sequences, about two fifths seen once. The sequencing input was blood. The origin of the receptors is a human donor in good health. The CDR3 runs from the conserved cysteine through the conserved F or W. The D gene is left open where the match is weak. The size of a clone is reported for some rows only, either as once, few or many, or as a class for expanded clones.

.	.	TRBV6-2/TRBV6-3	TRBJ1-2	TGTGCCAGCACCCAACAGGGCCTCCCAGATGGCTACACCTTC	CASTQQGLPDGYTF
.	TRBD2	TRBV4-3	TRBJ2-3	TGCGCCAGCAGCCAAGACCCCGGGGGGGCCGCAGATACGCAGTATTTT	CASSQDPGGAADTQYF
.	TRBD1	TRBV7-2	TRBJ1-2	TGTGCCAGCAGCCCCAAAGGGACAGGGGGCACCTATGGCCACACCTTC	CASSPKGTGGTYGHTF
.	.	TRBV12-3/TRBV12-4	TRBJ1-2	TGTGCCAGCCGTTTTGAGGCGGGGACAGGCTACACCTTC	CASRFEAGTGYTF
few	.	TRBV20-1	TRBJ2-6	TGCAGTGCCCAAGGACTGACGGGGGCCAACGTCCTGACTTTC	CSAQGLTGANVLTF
many	TRBD1	TRBV6-5	TRBJ2-7	TGTGCCAGCAGTTTTGGACAGGACTCCTACGAGCAGTACTTC	CASSFGQDSYEQYF
.	.	TRBV5-1	TRBJ1-5	TGCGCCAGCAGCTTGGCGGCAGGGGATCAGCCCCAGCATTTT	CASSLAAGDQPQHF
once	TRBD1	TRBV7-2	TRBJ1-2	TGTGCCAGCAGCCATACCTTACAGGGGTGGAATGGCTACACCTTC	CASSHTLQGWNGYTF
few	.	TRBV4-3	TRBJ2-7	TGCGCCGGCAGCCAAGGTTTTCAGCCCTCCTACGAGCAGTACTTC	CAGSQGFQPSYEQYF
few	TRBD2	TRBV4-1	TRBJ2-5	TGCGCCAGCAGCCAAGATGGACGGGGGGAAGAGACCCAGTACTTC	CASSQDGRGEETQYF
.	TRBD2	TRBV6-2/TRBV6-3	TRBJ2-1	TGTGCCAGCAGTTACTTAGGCGGGGGAGTTTACAATGAACAGTTCTTC	CASSYLGGGVYNEQFF
.	.	TRBV7-6	TRBJ2-7	TGTGCCAGCAGCTTAGGGGGGGCGGACTACGAGCAGTACTTC	CASSLGGADYEQYF
.	.	TRBV6-1	TRBJ2-5	TGTGCCAGCACCCCCCTCAGGTACCAAGAGACCCAGTACTTC	CASTPLRYQETQYF
.	.	TRBV28	TRBJ2-4	TGTGCCAGCAGTCCCCTAAGGGGCAGGGACATTCAGTACTTC	CASSPLRGRDIQYF
.	.	TRBV7-2	TRBJ2-7	TGTGCCAGCAGCTCCCTGGGGACAGCGGGTTACGAGCAGTACTTC	CASSSLGTAGYEQYF
few	.	TRBV2	TRBJ1-1	TGTGCCAGCAGTGAACAGACTATGGGCACTGAAGCTTTCTTT	CASSEQTMGTEAFF
few	.	TRBV10-3	TRBJ1-2	TGTGCCATCAGTGGGGAGCCTTCGGGCTATGGCTACACCTTC	CAISGEPSGYGYTF
few	.	TRBV9	TRBJ1-2	TGTGCCAGCAGCGTAGCCGGGGTAGGCGTCGTAGGTGGCTACACCTTC	CASSVAGVGVVGGYTF
.	.	TRBV7-6	TRBJ2-4	TGTGCCAGCAGCTCCCATGGGACCGAGCAGCACTTC	CASSSHGTEQHF
.	.	TRBV3-1	TRBJ1-1	TGTGCCAGCAGCACCCAAGGGACTGGGGACACTGAAGCTTTCTTT	CASSTQGTGDTEAFF
few	TRBD2	TRBV4-1	TRBJ2-1	TGCGCCAGCAGCCAAGAACCCCCCGGGGGGGCCAGTGAGCAGTTCTTC	CASSQEPPGGASEQFF
.	TRBD1	TRBV29-1	TRBJ2-1	TGCAGCGTGAGGACAGGGGGAACAAATGAGCAGTTCTTC	CSVRTGGTNEQFF
few	.	TRBV12-3/TRBV12-4	TRBJ2-3	TGTGCCAGCAAACCCGGACAGTCCACAGATACGCAGTATTTT	CASKPGQSTDTQYF
many	.	TRBV29-1	TRBJ2-3	TGCAGCGTTGAGCGGGGGCGCACAGATACGCAGTATTTT	CSVERGRTDTQYF
few	TRBD2	TRBV28	TRBJ2-5	TGTGCCAGCCTAGCGGGGGGTGCACAGTTCCAAGAGACCCAGTACTTC	CASLAGGAQFQETQYF
few	TRBD1	TRBV10-3	TRBJ2-1	TGTGCCATCAGCGCAGGGACAGGGGGTTTCTACAATGAGCAGTTCTTC	CAISAGTGGFYNEQFF
.	TRBD1	TRBV11-1	TRBJ2-3	TGTGCCAGCAGCACCTCCGGGACAGGTTCCACGCAGTATTTT	CASSTSGTGSTQYF
few	TRBD1	TRBV7-2	TRBJ1-2	TGTGCCAGCAGCTTAAATGTAATCGGGACAGGGGAAGGCTACACCTTC	CASSLNVIGTGEGYTF
.	.	TRBV20-1	TRBJ2-3	TGCAGTGCCCCCGGACGCCTACTCACAGATACGCAGTATTTT	CSAPGRLLTDTQYF
.	.	TRBV10-3	TRBJ2-1	TGTGCCATCAGCCCCAGGGGACTAAACAATGAGCAGTTCTTC	CAISPRGLNNEQFF
few	.	TRBV4-2	TRBJ2-6	TGTGCCAGCAGCCAAGGGGGCGGCAGCTCTGGGGCCAACGTCCGGACTTTC	CASSQGGGSSGANVRTF
.	.	TRBV20-1	TRBJ1-5	TGCAGTGCTAGAGGGGGGAAGGACGGGGGGAATCAGCCCCAGCATTTT	CSARGGKDGGNQPQHF
.	.	TRBV29-1	TRBJ1-3	TGCAGCGTCCAACACGGGGCTAGAAACACCATATATTTT	CSVQHGARNTIYF
.	.	TRBV20-1	TRBJ2-7	TGCAGTGCTAGCACTTGGACAGCAAGCTCCTACGAGCAGTACTTC	CSASTWTASSYEQYF
.	.	TRBV9	TRBJ2-3	.	CASSVGGGSTDTRYF
few	TRBD2	TRBV15	TRBJ2-3	TGTGCCACCAGTAGCGGGGATACCTATAGCACAGATACGCAGTATTTT	CATSSGDTYSTDTQYF
few	.	TRBV15	TRBJ2-3	TGTGCCACCAGCAGAGATCGCCGGGGATTAGCCACAGATACGCAGTATTTT	CATSRDRRGLATDTQYF
few	.	TRBV29-1	TRBJ1-1	TGCAGCGTTCGTGAGGTGAACACTGAAGCTTTCTTT	CSVREVNTEAFF
.	TRBD1	TRBV7-2	TRBJ1-4	TGTGCCAGCAGCTTAGGTGGGACAGGCGAGGAAAAACTGTTTTTT	CASSLGGTGEEKLFF